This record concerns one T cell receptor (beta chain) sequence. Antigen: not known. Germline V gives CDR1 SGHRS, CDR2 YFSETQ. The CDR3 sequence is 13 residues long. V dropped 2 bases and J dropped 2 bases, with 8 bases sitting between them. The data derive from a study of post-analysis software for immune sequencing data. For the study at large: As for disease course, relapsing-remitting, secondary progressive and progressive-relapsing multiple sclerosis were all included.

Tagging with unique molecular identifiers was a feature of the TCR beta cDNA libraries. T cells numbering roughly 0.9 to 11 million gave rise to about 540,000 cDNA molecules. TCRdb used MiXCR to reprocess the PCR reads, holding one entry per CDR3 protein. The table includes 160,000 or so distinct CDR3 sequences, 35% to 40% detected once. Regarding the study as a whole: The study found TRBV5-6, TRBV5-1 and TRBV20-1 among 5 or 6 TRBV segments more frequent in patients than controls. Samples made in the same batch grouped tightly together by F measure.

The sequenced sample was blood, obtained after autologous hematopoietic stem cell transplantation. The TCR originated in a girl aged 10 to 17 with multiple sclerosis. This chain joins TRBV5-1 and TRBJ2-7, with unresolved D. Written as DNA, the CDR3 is TGCGCCAGCAGCTTCACGGAAACCTACGAGCAGTACTTC. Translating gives CASSFTETYEQYF.